The 14 T cell receptor beta chains below all came from one sample that was sequenced in a study of T cell responses to AZD1222 COVID-19 vaccine. Using immunoSEQ multiplex PCR, the repertoire was profiled, and TCRdb retains in-frame clones only, with some absent. The top ten clones hold nearly 3.5% of a sample with some 200,000 clones, roughly nine tenths of them seen once. The sample consisted of peripheral blood, taken 28 days after the second AZD1222 dose. All receptors come from an adult who received the AZD1222 COVID-19 vaccine.

CDR3 amino acids: CASSIRANQPQHF. The CDR3 DNA sequence: TGTGCCAGTAGTATAAGAGCTAATCAGCCCCAGCATTTT. This sequence joins TRBV19 and TRBJ1-5; D remains unclear. V gave up 2 bases and J gave up 4 bases, with 6 bases separating them. The CDR3 sequence is 13 residues long. Germline CDR1 reads LNHDA; CDR2 reads SQIVND (reference sequence).

The V call is TRBV18, the J call TRBJ1-3; the match to TRBD1 covers 7 bases. This CDR3 has 14 amino acids. Germline V gene lookup returns CDR1 KGHSH and CDR2 LQKENI. Trimming took 5 bases from V and 6 from J; bases not matched to a gene: 7. CDR3 in DNA: TGTGCCAGCTCATCGGCAGGGACAGCAAACACCATATATTTT. This gives the protein CASSSAGTANTIYF.

The rearrangement uses TRBV5-1 and TRBJ2-3; the D call may be TRBD1 or TRBD2 (6 bases each). Germline assignment: CDR1 SGHRS and CDR2 YFSETQ. This CDR3 has 15 residues. Trimming left V 4 bases short and J 0 bases short, with 12 bases between. CDR3 nucleotide sequence: TGCGCCAGCAGCACGGGGGACACCAGCACAGATACGCAGTATTTT. It encodes CASSTGDTSTDTQYF.

The chain employs TRBV6-5 and TRBJ1-5, with TRBD1 identical over 9 bases. V was clipped by 6 bases and J by 7 bases; unmatched bases: 7. CDR1 and CDR2 (germline): MNHEY, SVGAGI. CDR3 length: 14 residues. The CDR3 DNA reads as TGTGCCAGCAGAAGACAGGGGGAAGGACAGCCCCAGCATTTT. It is translated as CASRRQGEGQPQHF.

On this clone itself: One junction end disagrees with the germline gene, perhaps due to a read error. V and J are TRBV10-3 and TRBJ2-7; D possibly matches TRBD1 or TRBD2 (5 bases each). The CDR3 contains 13 residues. The germline CDR1 and CDR2 sequences are ENHRY and SYGVKD. CDR3 nucleotides: TGTACCATCAGTGAAGTATGGGGGAACGAGCAGTACTTC. This sequence encodes CTISEVWGNEQYF.

The CDR3 loop reads CASSVAGTGVRRTEAFF. The CDR3, as DNA: TGTGCCAGCAGCGTAGCAGGGACAGGGGTTAGAAGGACTGAAGCTTTCTTT. This chain links TRBV14 with TRBJ1-1; 10 bases map to TRBD1. Germline V lookup: CDR1 SGHDN, CDR2 FVKESK. V trimming: 5 bases; J trimming: 5 bases; junction bases outside the gene matches: 14. The CDR3 is 17 residues long.

J is TRBJ2-7 and V is TRBV4-3; 10 bases line up with TRBD2. The trim removed 4 bases at V and 2 bases at J, leaving 2 bases unmatched. This CDR3 is built from 14 residues. Per the germline V gene, CDR1 is LGHNA and CDR2 is YSLEER. The CDR3 region is CASSPLAGAYEQYF. The CDR3 nucleotides read TGCGCCAGCAGCCCCCTAGCGGGGGCCTACGAGCAGTACTTC.

The rearrangement links TRBV5-5 to TRBJ2-7; D might be TRBD1 or TRBD2, each matching 5 bases. The CDR3 consists of 13 residues. The ends were cut back, 0 bases at V and 4 bases at J, with 8 bases in the middle. CDR1 is SGHKS, CDR2 YYEKEE, per germline (reference sequence). The CDR3 sequence is CASSLGDLYEQYF. CDR3 nucleotides: TGTGCCAGCAGCTTGGGGGACCTATACGAGCAGTACTTC.

The J gene is TRBJ2-7, the V gene TRBV2; D could derive from TRBD1 or TRBD2 (5 bases each). The CDR3 is 12 residues long. In germline, CDR1 is SNHLY, CDR2 FYNNEI. V was clipped by 6 bases and J by 4 bases, with 10 bases between them. The CDR3 coding sequence is TGTGCCAGCAGAGGGACCGGATACGAGCAGTACTTC. It codes for CASRGTGYEQYF.

V is TRBV6-5 and J is TRBJ2-1; D unclear. The germline gives CDR1 MNHEY, CDR2 SVGAGI. Trimming removed 6 bases at V and 8 bases at J, with 8 bases between. The CDR3 length is 11 residues. Here the CDR3 reads CASSPAYEQFF. The CDR3 DNA sequence: TGTGCCAGCAGCCCCGCATATGAGCAGTTCTTC.

This clone was detected a few times. The rearrangement links TRBV21-1 to TRBJ2-1; TRBD2 is the table's D call, not checked against the DNA. TRBV21-1 is a pseudogene. The CDR3 covers 15 residues. The CDR3 region has the DNA TGTGCCAGCAGCAATTTAGCGGGAGCCTACAATGAGCAGTTCTTC. Translating it yields CASSNLAGAYNEQFF.

The chain couples TRBV7-8 to TRBJ1-5, with D hard to call. Between the trimmed V and J ends, which lost 5 bases and 3 bases, there was a span of 14 bases. CDR1 is SGHVS, CDR2 FQNEAQ, per germline. There are 15 residues in the CDR3. The DNA for the CDR3 is TGTGCCAGCAGCCCCTGGAGAGCGGACAATCAGCCCCAGCATTTT. This codes for CASSPWRADNQPQHF.

The rearrangement joins TRBV6-5 to TRBJ1-3; D unresolved. CDR1 and CDR2 (germline): MNHEY, SVGAGI. There are 15 residues in the CDR3. V was trimmed by 6 bases and J by 2 bases, leaving 14 bases between them. The CDR3 sequence: CASSPPGGAGNTIYF. The DNA for the CDR3 is TGTGCCAGCAGCCCCCCCGGTGGCGCTGGAAACACCATATATTTT.

The chain combines TRBV5-1 with TRBJ2-4; perhaps D is TRBD1 or TRBD2 (5 bases each). The germline gives CDR1 SGHRS, CDR2 YFSETQ. The CDR3 runs 16 residues. V shed 5 bases and J shed 0 bases, with 15 bases lying between them. The CDR3 region has the DNA TGCGCCAGCAGTTCTACCGCCGGGACAGCCAAAAACATTCAGTACTTC. Translated: CASSSTAGTAKNIQYF.